The entry below gives a single T cell receptor beta chain sequence along with its context. Its specificity is unknown. The assay was immunoSEQ multiplex PCR, and TCRdb's table has in-frame clones only and misses some. The profile shows some 51,000 clones, roughly 78% of them singletons. Time point noted: week 5, during vaccination. Each dose of the vaccine consisted of 300 ug of mutant IDH1 20-mer peptide, with topical imiquimod. The data were taken from a study of a mutant IDH1 vaccine in newly diagnosed glioma. Study-wide background: Patients, over weeks 1, 3, 5, 7, 11, 15, 19 and 23, received a total of eight vaccinations. The treated population exhibited a male proportion of approximately 62%, a female proportion of about 38%, and a mean age of around 40 years.

Germline V gene lookup returns CDR1 ENHRY and CDR2 SYGVKD. V was pared by 8 bases and J by 5 bases, with 3 bases of the junction left unmatched. The CDR3 spans 12 residues. Broader study findings: Of the patients, 80% to 95% had vaccine-induced immune responses.

The TCR originated in a man aged 50-60 years with glioma. The sequencing used PBMCs, collected from a glioma patient whose treatment included an IDH1 peptide vaccine. V is TRBV10-3 and J is TRBJ1-2, with 9 bases fitting TRBD1. CDR3 DNA sequence: TGTGCCATCGGGGACAGGGTATATGGCTACACCTTC. Protein sequence: CAIGDRVYGYTF.